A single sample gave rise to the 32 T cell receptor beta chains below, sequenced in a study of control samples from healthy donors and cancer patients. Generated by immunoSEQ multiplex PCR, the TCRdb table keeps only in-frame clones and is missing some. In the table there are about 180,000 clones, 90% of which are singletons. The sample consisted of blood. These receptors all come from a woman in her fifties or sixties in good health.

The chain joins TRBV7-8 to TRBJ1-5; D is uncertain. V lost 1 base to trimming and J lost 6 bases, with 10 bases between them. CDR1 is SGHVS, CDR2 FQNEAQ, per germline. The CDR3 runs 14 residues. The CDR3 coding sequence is TGTGCCAGCAGCTTAGGAGGATGGGGTCAGCCCCAGCATTTT. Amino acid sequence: CASSLGGWGQPQHF. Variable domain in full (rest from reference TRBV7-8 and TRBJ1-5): GAGVSQSPRYKVAKRGQDVALRCDPISGHVSLFWYQQALGQGPEFLTYFQNEAQLDKSGLPSDRFFAERPEGSVSTLKIQRTQQEDSAVYLCASSLGGWGQPQHFGDGTRLSIL.

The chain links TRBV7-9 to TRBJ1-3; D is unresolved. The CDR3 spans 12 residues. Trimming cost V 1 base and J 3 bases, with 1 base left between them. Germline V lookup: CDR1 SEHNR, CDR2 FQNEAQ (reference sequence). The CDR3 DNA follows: TGTGCCAGCAGCTTAGGTGGAAACACCATATATTTT. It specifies CASSLGGNTIYF.

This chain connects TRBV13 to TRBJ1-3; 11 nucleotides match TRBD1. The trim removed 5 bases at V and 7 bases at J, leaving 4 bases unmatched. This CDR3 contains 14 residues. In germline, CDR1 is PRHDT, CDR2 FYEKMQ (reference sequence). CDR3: CASSIGTGGNTIYF. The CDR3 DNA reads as TGTGCCAGCAGCATTGGGACAGGGGGTAACACCATATATTTT.

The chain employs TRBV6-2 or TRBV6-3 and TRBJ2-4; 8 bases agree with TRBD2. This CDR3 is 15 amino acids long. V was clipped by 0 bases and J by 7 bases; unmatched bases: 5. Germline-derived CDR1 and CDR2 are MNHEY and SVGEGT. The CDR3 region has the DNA TGTGCCAGCAGTTACTCTACGGGGGGGCGGAACATTCAGTACTTC. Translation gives CASSYSTGGRNIQYF.

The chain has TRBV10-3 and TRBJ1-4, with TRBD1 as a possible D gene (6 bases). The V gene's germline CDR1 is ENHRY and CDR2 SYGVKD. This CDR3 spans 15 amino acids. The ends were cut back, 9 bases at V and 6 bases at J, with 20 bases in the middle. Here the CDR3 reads CAIAPGAPADEKLFF. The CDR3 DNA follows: TGTGCCATAGCCCCGGGGGCCCCAGCGGATGAAAAACTGTTTTTT.

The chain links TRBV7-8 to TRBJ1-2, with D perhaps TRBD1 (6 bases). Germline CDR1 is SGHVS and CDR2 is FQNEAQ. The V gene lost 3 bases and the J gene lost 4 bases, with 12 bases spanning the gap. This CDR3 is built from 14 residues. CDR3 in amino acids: CASSFKGGGYGYTF. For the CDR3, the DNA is TGTGCCAGCAGCTTTAAGGGAGGGGGCTATGGCTACACCTTC.

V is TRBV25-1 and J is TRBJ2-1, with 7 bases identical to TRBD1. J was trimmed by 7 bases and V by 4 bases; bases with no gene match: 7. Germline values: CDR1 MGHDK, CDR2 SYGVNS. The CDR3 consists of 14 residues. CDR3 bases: TGTGCCAGCAGTGTCCCGGGACAGCGAAATGAGCAGTTCTTC. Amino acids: CASSVPGQRNEQFF.

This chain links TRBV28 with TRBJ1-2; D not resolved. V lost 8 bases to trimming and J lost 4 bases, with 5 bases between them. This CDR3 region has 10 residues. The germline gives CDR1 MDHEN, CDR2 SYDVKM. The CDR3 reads CASQVYGYTF. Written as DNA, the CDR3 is TGTGCCAGCCAGGTCTATGGCTACACCTTC.

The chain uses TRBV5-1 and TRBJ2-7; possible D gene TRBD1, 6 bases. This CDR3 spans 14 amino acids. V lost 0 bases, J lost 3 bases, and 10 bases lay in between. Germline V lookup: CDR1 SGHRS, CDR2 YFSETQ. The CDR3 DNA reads TGCGCCAGCAGCTTGGCAGGGGTGGGCTACGAGCAGTACTTC. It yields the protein CASSLAGVGYEQYF.

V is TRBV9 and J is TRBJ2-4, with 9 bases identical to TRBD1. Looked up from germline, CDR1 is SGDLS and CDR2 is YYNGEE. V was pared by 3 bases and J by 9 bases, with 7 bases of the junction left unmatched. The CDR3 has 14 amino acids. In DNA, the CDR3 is TGTGCCAGCAGCGCCCGGGACAGGGAGGGCATTCAGTACTTC. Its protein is CASSARDREGIQYF.

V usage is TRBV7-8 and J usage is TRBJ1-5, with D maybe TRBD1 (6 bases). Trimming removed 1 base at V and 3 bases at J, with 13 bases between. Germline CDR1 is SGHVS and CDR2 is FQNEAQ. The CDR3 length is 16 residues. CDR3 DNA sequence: TGTGCCAGCAGCTTAGTTGCAGGGGTTATCAATCAGCCCCAGCATTTT. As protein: CASSLVAGVINQPQHF. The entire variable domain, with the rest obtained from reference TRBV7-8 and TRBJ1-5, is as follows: GAGVSQSPRYKVAKRGQDVALRCDPISGHVSLFWYQQALGQGPEFLTYFQNEAQLDKSGLPSDRFFAERPEGSVSTLKIQRTQQEDSAVYLCASSLVAGVINQPQHFGDGTRLSIL.

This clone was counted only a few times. CDR3 sequence (DNA): TGTGCCAGCAGTTTTGAGGGGTATGGCAATCAGCCCCAGCATTTT. Protein sequence: CASSFEGYGNQPQHF. V and J are TRBV27 and TRBJ1-5; the D gene is possibly TRBD1 (5 bases). The germline V and J ends were trimmed by 3 bases and 2 bases, with 11 bases remaining between them. The CDR3 extends over 15 amino acids. Germline assignment: CDR1 MNHEY and CDR2 SMNVEV (reference sequence).

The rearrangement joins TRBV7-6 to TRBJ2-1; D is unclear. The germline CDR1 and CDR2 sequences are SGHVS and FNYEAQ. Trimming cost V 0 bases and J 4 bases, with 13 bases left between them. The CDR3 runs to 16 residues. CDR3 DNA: TGTGCCAGCAGCTTAGCCCTACGAAAGCTATACAATGAGCAGTTCTTC. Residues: CASSLALRKLYNEQFF. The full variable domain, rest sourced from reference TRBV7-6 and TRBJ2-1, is GAGVSQSPRYKVTKRGQDVALRCDPISGHVSLYWYRQALGQGPEFLTYFNYEAQQDKSGLPNDRFSAERPEGSISTLTIQRTEQRDSAMYRCASSLALRKLYNEQFFGPGTRLTVL.

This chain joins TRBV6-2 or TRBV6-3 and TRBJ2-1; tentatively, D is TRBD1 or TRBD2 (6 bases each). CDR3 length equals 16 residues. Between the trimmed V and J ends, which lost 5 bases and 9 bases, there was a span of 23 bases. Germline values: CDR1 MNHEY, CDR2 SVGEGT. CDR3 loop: CASSRRGGLLPSEQFF. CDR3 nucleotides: TGTGCCAGCAGTCGACGAGGGGGGTTACTACCCAGTGAGCAGTTCTTC.

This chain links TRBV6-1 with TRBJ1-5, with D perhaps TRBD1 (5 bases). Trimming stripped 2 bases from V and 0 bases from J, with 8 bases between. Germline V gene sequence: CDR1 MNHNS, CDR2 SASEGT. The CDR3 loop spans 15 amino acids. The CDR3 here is CASSEQGYSNQPQHF. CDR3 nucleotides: TGTGCCAGCAGTGAACAGGGTTATAGCAATCAGCCCCAGCATTTT.

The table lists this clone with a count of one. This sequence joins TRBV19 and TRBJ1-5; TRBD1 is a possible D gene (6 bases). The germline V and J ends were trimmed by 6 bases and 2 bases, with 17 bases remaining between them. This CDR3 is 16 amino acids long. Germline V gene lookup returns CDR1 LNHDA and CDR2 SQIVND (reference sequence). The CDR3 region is CASRDQGLGRNQPQHF. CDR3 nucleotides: TGTGCCAGTAGAGATCAGGGGTTGGGGCGCAATCAGCCCCAGCATTTT.

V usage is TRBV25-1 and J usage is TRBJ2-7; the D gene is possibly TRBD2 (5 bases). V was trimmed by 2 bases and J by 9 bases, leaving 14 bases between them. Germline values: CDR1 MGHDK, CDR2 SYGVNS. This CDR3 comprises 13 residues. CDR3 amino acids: CASSEQDFSGQYF. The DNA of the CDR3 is TGTGCCAGCAGTGAACAGGACTTCAGTGGGCAGTACTTC.

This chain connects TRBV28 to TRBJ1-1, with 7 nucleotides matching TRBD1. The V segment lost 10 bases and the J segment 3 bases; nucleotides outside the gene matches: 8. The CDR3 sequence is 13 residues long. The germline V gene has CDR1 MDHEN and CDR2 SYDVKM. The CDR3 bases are TGTGCCACAGGGGGTGCAGTTGACACTGAAGCTTTCTTT. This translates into CATGGAVDTEAFF.

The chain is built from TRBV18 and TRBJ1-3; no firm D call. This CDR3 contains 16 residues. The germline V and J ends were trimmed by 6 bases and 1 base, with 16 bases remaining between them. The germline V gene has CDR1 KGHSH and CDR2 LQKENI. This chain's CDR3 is CASSNSLGSSGNTIYF. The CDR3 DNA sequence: TGTGCCAGCTCCAACTCCTTGGGGAGTTCTGGAAACACCATATATTTT.

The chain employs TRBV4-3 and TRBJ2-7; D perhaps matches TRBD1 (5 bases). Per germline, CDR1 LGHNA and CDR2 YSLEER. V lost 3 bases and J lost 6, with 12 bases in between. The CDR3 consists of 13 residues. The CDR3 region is CASSHGRGSEQYF. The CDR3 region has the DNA TGCGCCAGCAGCCATGGAAGGGGATCCGAGCAGTACTTC.

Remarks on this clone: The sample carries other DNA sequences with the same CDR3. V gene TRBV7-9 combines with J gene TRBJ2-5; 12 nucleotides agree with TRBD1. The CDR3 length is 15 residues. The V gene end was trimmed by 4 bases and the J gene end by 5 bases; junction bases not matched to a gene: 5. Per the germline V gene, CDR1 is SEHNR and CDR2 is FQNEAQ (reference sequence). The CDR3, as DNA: TGTGCCAGCAGCTGGGGGACAGGGGGCTTGGAGACCCAGTACTTC. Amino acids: CASSWGTGGLETQYF.

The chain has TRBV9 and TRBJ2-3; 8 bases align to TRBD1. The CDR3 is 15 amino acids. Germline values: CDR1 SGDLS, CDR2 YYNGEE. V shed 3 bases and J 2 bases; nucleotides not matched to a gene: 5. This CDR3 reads CASSAGTGLTDTQYF. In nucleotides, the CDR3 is TGTGCCAGCAGCGCGGGGACAGGACTCACAGATACGCAGTATTTT.

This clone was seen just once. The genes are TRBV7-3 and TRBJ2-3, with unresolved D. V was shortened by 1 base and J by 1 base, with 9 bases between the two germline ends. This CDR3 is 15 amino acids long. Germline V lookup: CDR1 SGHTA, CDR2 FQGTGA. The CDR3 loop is CASSLRSYGTDTQYF. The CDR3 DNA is TGTGCCAGCAGCTTAAGGAGTTACGGCACAGATACGCAGTATTTT.

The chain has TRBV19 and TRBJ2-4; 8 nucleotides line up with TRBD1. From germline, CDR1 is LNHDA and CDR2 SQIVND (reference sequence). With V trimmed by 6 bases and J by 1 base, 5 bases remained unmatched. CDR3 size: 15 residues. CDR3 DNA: TGTGCCAGTAGACCGACAGGGGTGGCCAAAAACATTCAGTACTTC. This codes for CASRPTGVAKNIQYF.

CDR3: CASSKNRGPTGELFF. CDR3 nucleotides: TGTGCCAGCAGTAAAAACAGGGGGCCCACCGGGGAGCTGTTTTTT. The gene calls are TRBV25-1 and TRBJ2-2, with 9 bases fitting TRBD1. The CDR3 runs to 15 residues. The germline gives CDR1 MGHDK, CDR2 SYGVNS. Trimming at V came to 5 bases and at J to 4 bases, leaving 5 bases not matched to a gene.

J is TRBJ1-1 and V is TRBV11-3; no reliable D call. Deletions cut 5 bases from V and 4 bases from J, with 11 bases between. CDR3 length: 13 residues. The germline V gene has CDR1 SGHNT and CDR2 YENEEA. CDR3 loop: CASSPTFRTEAFF. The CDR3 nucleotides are TGTGCCAGCAGCCCAACCTTCCGCACTGAAGCTTTCTTT.

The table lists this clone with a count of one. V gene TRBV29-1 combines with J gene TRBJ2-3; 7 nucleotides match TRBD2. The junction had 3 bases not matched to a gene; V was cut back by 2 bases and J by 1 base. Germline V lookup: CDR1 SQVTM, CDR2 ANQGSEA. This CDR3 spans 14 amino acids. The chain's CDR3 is CSVEKGRGTDTQYF. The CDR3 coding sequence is TGCAGCGTTGAAAAAGGGAGGGGCACAGATACGCAGTATTTT.

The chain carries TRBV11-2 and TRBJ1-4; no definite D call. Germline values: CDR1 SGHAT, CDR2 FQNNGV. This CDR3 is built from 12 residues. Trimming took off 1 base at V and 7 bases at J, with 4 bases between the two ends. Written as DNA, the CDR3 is TGTGCCAGCAGCTTAGTCTCTGAAAAACTGTTTTTT. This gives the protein CASSLVSEKLFF.

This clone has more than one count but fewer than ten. CDR3 coding DNA: TGCGCCAGCAGCTTGGTCGCCGGCCAGGGATCTTACGGCTACACCTTC. Protein product: CASSLVAGQGSYGYTF. The rearrangement uses TRBV5-1 and TRBJ1-2, with TRBD1 as a possible D gene (5 bases). CDR1 SGHRS and CDR2 YFSETQ come from the germline V gene. Trimming left V 0 bases short and J 8 bases short, with 20 bases between. The CDR3 consists of 16 residues.

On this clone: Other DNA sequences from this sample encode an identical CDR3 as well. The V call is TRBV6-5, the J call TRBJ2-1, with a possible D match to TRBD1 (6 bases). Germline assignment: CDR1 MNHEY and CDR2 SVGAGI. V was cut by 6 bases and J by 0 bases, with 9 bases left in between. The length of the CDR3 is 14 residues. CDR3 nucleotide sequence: TGTGCCAGCAGAATGGACAGCTCCTACAATGAGCAGTTCTTC. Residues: CASRMDSSYNEQFF.

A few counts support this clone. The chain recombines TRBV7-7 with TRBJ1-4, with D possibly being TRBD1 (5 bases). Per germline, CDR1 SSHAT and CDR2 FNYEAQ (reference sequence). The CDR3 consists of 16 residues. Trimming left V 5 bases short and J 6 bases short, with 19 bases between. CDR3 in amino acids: CASSQGPIGLHEKLFF. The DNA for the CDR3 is TGTGCCAGCAGCCAGGGACCAATTGGCCTCCATGAAAAACTGTTTTTT.

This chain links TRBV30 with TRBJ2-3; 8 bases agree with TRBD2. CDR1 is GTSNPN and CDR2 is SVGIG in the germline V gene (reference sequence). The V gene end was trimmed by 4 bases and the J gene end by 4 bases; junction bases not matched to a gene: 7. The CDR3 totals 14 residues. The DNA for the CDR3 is TGTGCCTGGAATCCGCCCGGGGGGGCAGATACGCAGTATTTT. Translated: CAWNPPGGADTQYF.